Shown below are 30 T cell receptor beta chains from a single sample sequenced in a study of cytomegalovirus exposure and HLA in healthy donors (dated by TCRdb to 2015 to 2018). The library was made by the immunoSEQ multiplex PCR assay. The multiplex PCR relied on a mix of 60 forward primers for TCR Vbeta segments and 13 reverse primers for TCR Jbeta segments. TCRdb obtained this table from immuneACCESS and retained in-frame rearrangements with V and J assigned. These tables miss some clones; where compared with another copy, unresolved V genes account for less than half of the shortfall, and the remainder is unexplained. This sample lists 70,000 to 90,000 clones; around three fifths were detected once. The ten largest clones take up approximately 16% of the sample. Input material: PBMCs. The receptors here all came from a woman between 35 and 50 years old in good health and CMV-seropositive.

This clone showed up just a few times. V is TRBV6-6 and J is TRBJ1-1, with 9 bases fitting TRBD1. This CDR3 region has 15 residues. The germline gives CDR1 MNHNY, CDR2 SVGAGI (reference sequence). V was pared by 8 bases and J by 4 bases, with 11 bases of the junction left unmatched. CDR3 sequence: CASGLRRTGATEAFF. CDR3 coding DNA: TGTGCCAGCGGACTGAGAAGGACAGGGGCCACTGAAGCTTTCTTT.

This clone was observed a few times. J is TRBJ1-6 and V is TRBV27; D is ambiguous. The CDR3 contains 16 residues. Germline CDR1 MNHEY, CDR2 SMNVEV (reference sequence). The V end lost 0 bases, the J end lost 0 bases, and 6 bases lay between the germline ends. CDR3 region: CASSLSRGSYNSPLHF. As DNA, the CDR3 is TGTGCCAGCAGTTTATCGCGGGGCTCCTATAATTCACCCCTCCACTTT.

This clone was seen more than once but under ten times. The chain joins TRBV27 to TRBJ2-7, with 8 bases lining up with TRBD1. The CDR3 has 14 residues. Trimming took 4 bases from V and 2 from J; bases not matched to a gene: 4. Germline CDR1 reads MNHEY; CDR2 reads SMNVEV (reference sequence). CDR3 bases: TGTGCCAGCAGTTCTCGGACAGGGACCTACGAGCAGTACTTC. Amino acid sequence: CASSSRTGTYEQYF.

The sample holds one count of this clone. The V and J genes are TRBV7-7 and TRBJ2-5; 8 bases map to TRBD1. Germline values: CDR1 SSHAT, CDR2 FNYEAQ (reference sequence). The CDR3 consists of 14 residues. V was pared by 5 bases and J by 2 bases, with 4 bases of the junction left unmatched. The CDR3 sequence is CASSPNRGQETQYF. The CDR3 nucleotides are TGTGCCAGCAGCCCAAACAGGGGGCAAGAGACCCAGTACTTC.

This chain connects TRBV4-2 to TRBJ2-3, with D uncertain. The V end was cut by 4 bases, the J end by 0 bases, with 5 bases between. The germline V gene has CDR1 LGHNA and CDR2 YNFKEQ. The CDR3 spans 13 residues. In DNA, the CDR3 is TGTGCCAGCAGCCCCTATAGCACAGATACGCAGTATTTT. Translating it yields CASSPYSTDTQYF.

This clone was counted a single time. The rearrangement links TRBV9 to TRBJ2-2; possibly TRBD2 for D (6 bases). V lost 0 bases to trimming and J lost 0 bases, with 12 bases between them. In germline, CDR1 is SGDLS, CDR2 YYNGEE. CDR3 size: 17 residues. CDR3 DNA: TGTGCCAGCAGCGTAGACTTGGGGGGAGCGAACACCGGGGAGCTGTTTTTT. It specifies CASSVDLGGANTGELFF.

V gene TRBV5-4 combines with J gene TRBJ2-5, with 11 nucleotides matching TRBD2. The CDR3 extends over 16 amino acids. The V and J ends lost 4 bases and 5 bases, in that order; junction bases with no gene match: 10. CDR1 is SGHNT and CDR2 is YYREEE in the germline V gene (reference sequence). The CDR3: CASSLGTSGGRETQYF. CDR3 sequence (DNA): TGTGCCAGCAGCCTCGGGACTAGCGGAGGACGGGAGACCCAGTACTTC.

The chain combines TRBV6-4 with TRBJ1-1; TRBD1 matches 10 bases. The germline CDR1 and CDR2 sequences are MRHNA and SNTAGT. J lost 2 bases, V lost 5 bases, and 5 bases had no gene match. CDR3 size: 15 residues. The CDR3: CASSPGQGRNTEAFF. The CDR3 DNA sequence: TGTGCCAGCAGTCCGGGACAGGGGAGAAACACTGAAGCTTTCTTT.

V gene TRBV4-1 combines with J gene TRBJ2-7; 7 bases align to TRBD2. Trimming took 4 bases from V and 5 from J; bases not matched to a gene: 11. The CDR3 has 15 residues. Germline assignment: CDR1 MGHRA and CDR2 YSYEKL. The CDR3 is CASSRSPGLTDEQYF. CDR3 nucleotide sequence: TGCGCCAGCAGCCGCTCACCGGGACTAACAGACGAGCAGTACTTC.

The CDR3: CASSLWGYRGGGPGETQYF. CDR3 in DNA: TGTGCCAGCAGCTTGTGGGGTTATCGAGGGGGAGGGCCGGGTGAGACCCAGTACTTC. The chain uses TRBV5-4 and TRBJ2-5; possibly TRBD2 for D (7 bases). The CDR3 length is 19 residues. The V gene lost 1 base and the J gene lost 5 bases, with 27 bases spanning the gap. CDR1 SGHNT and CDR2 YYREEE come from the germline V gene (reference sequence). Looking up the rest from reference TRBV5-4 and TRBJ2-5 gives the full variable domain: ETGVTQSPTHLIKTRGQQVTLRCSSQSGHNTVSWYQQALGQGPQFIFQYYREEENGRGNFPPRFSGLQFPNYSSELNVNALELDDSALYLCASSLWGYRGGGPGETQYFGPGTRLLVL.

In its sample, this clone was seen once. The chain has TRBV18 and TRBJ2-1; no firm D call. The V gene lost 3 bases and the J gene lost 8 bases, with 14 bases spanning the gap. Germline CDR1 KGHSH, CDR2 LQKENI. This CDR3 contains 14 residues. Written as DNA, the CDR3 is TGTGCCAGCTCACCTCCGAGGAGCTTCGATGAGCAGTTCTTC. Its translation is CASSPPRSFDEQFF.

This rearrangement joins TRBV2 to TRBJ1-2; the D gene is possibly TRBD1 (5 bases). The CDR3 has 15 residues. Germline V gene sequence: CDR1 SNHLY, CDR2 FYNNEI. V lost 1 base to trimming and J lost 8 bases, with 17 bases between them. This CDR3 reads CASSEGQGFITGYTF. In DNA, the CDR3 is TGTGCCAGCAGTGAAGGTCAGGGTTTCATTACCGGCTACACCTTC.

In this sample, this clone turned up once. V is TRBV10-2 and J is TRBJ2-7; D perhaps matches TRBD2 (6 bases). The V gene's germline CDR1 is WSHSY and CDR2 SAAADI. The CDR3 spans 13 residues. V was trimmed by 6 bases and J by 3 bases, leaving 12 bases between them. The CDR3 protein is CASRRDSHYEQYF. Written as DNA, the CDR3 is TGCGCCAGCAGAAGGGACTCCCACTACGAGCAGTACTTC.

This clone was seen just once. The J gene is TRBJ1-1, the V gene TRBV5-1; weak D call: TRBD1 (6 bases). Germline lookup yields CDR1 SGHRS and CDR2 YFSETQ. This CDR3 region has 15 residues. The V end lost 3 bases, the J end lost 2 bases, and 14 bases lay between the germline ends. CDR3 protein: CASSSPRGSNTEAFF. DNA for the CDR3: TGCGCCAGCAGCTCTCCGAGGGGGTCCAACACTGAAGCTTTCTTT.

The chain links TRBV19 to TRBJ2-7; 10 bases are a match to TRBD2. V shed 5 bases and J 2 bases; nucleotides not matched to a gene: 3. Germline-derived CDR1 and CDR2 are LNHDA and SQIVND (reference sequence). This CDR3 comprises 14 residues. CDR3 sequence reads: CASSRAGGTYEQYF. The CDR3, as DNA: TGTGCCAGTAGTCGAGCGGGGGGGACCTACGAGCAGTACTTC. Full variable domain (outside the CDR3, taken from reference TRBV19 and TRBJ2-7): DGGITQSPKYLFRKEGQNVTLSCEQNLNHDAMYWYRQDPGQGLRLIYYSQIVNDFQKGDIAEGYSVSREKKESFPLTVTSAQKNPTAFYLCASSRAGGTYEQYFGPGTRLTVT.

V is TRBV5-6 and J is TRBJ2-1; no reliable D call. Per the germline V gene, CDR1 is SGHDT and CDR2 is YYEEEE. V gave up 6 bases and J gave up 3 bases, with 13 bases separating them. CDR3 length equals 14 residues. The chain's CDR3 is CASTLPRRYNEQFF. The CDR3 nucleotides read TGTGCCAGCACCCTGCCGCGCCGCTACAATGAGCAGTTCTTC.

This chain links TRBV9 with TRBJ2-5, with TRBD1 identical over 10 bases. V lost 2 bases and J lost 3; bases outside the gene matches: 4. Germline V gene lookup returns CDR1 SGDLS and CDR2 YYNGEE. The CDR3 runs to 15 residues. As DNA, the CDR3 is TGTGCCAGCAGCGTGAAAGGGACAGGGGAAGAGACCCAGTACTTC. Translating gives CASSVKGTGEETQYF. The whole variable domain, remainder taken from reference TRBV9 and TRBJ2-5, is DSGVTQTPKHLITATGQRVTLRCSPRSGDLSVYWYQQSLDQGLQFLIQYYNGEERAKGNILERFSAQQFPDLHSELNLSSLELGDSALYFCASSVKGTGEETQYFGPGTRLLVL.

V is TRBV7-8 and J is TRBJ2-7; 7 bases are shared with TRBD1. Germline values: CDR1 SGHVS, CDR2 FQNEAQ. CDR3 length: 15 residues. The trim removed 5 bases at V and 0 bases at J, leaving 7 bases unmatched. In DNA, the CDR3 is TGTGCCAGCAGCCGGGGACAGACGAGCTCCTACGAGCAGTACTTC. It yields the protein CASSRGQTSSYEQYF.

Worth noting for this clone: The sample carries other DNA sequences with the same CDR3. The chain couples TRBV20-1 to TRBJ1-1; no clear D gene. The CDR3 totals 11 residues. Germline V gene data show CDR1 as DFQATT and CDR2 as SNEGSKA (reference sequence). Trimming cost V 6 bases and J 0 bases, with 5 bases left between them. The CDR3 loop reads CSATVNTEAFF. Written as DNA, the CDR3 is TGCAGTGCAACAGTGAACACTGAAGCTTTCTTT.

A few counts support this clone. The CDR3 sequence: CASSDYGLERYNEQFF. The DNA for the CDR3 is TGTGCCAGCAGTGACTACGGACTAGAACGTTACAATGAGCAGTTCTTC. V usage is TRBV6-4 and J usage is TRBJ2-1; 7 positions match TRBD2. Germline CDR1 and CDR2: MRHNA and SNTAGT. V was pared by 1 base and J by 4 bases, with 7 bases of the junction left unmatched. The CDR3 is 16 residues long.

This chain joins TRBV18 and TRBJ2-5; 9 nucleotides match TRBD2. The V gene's germline CDR1 is KGHSH and CDR2 LQKENI. This CDR3 contains 14 residues. J lost 5 bases, V lost 5 bases, and 6 bases had no gene match. DNA of the CDR3: TGTGCCAGCTCATCCTTAGCGGGAGAGGAGACCCAGTACTTC. It yields the protein CASSSLAGEETQYF.

The chain joins TRBV7-9 to TRBJ2-2; no clear D gene. The CDR3 sequence is 16 residues long. Germline values: CDR1 SEHNR, CDR2 FQNEAQ (reference sequence). V was pared by 6 bases and J by 5 bases, with 19 bases between. The CDR3 nucleotides read TGTGCCAGCAGTCCCTTCCGCGGAGTTCTGACCGGGGAGCTGTTTTTT. Translation gives CASSPFRGVLTGELFF.

This clone was recorded only once. The chain employs TRBV18 and TRBJ2-2, with D perhaps TRBD1 (5 bases). The length of the CDR3 is 14 residues. The germline V gene encodes CDR1 KGHSH and CDR2 LQKENI. V lost 3 bases and J 4 bases, leaving 9 bases between the germline ends. The DNA of the CDR3 is TGTGCCAGCTCACCGTGGGGCGGCACCGGGGAGCTGTTTTTT. Its protein product is CASSPWGGTGELFF.

This rearrangement joins TRBV5-1 to TRBJ2-1; 8 bases line up with TRBD2. Germline V gene sequence: CDR1 SGHRS, CDR2 YFSETQ. The CDR3 contains 14 residues. The V gene end was trimmed by 4 bases and the J gene end by 7 bases; junction bases not matched to a gene: 7. CDR3 sequence (DNA): TGCGCCAGCAGCGTAGCGGGGTTTATGAATGAGCAGTTCTTC. The encoded protein is CASSVAGFMNEQFF.

The chain carries TRBV27 and TRBJ1-1; D uncertain. Trimming shortened V by 2 bases and J by 4 bases, and 8 bases separated the two germline ends. Germline-derived CDR1 and CDR2 are MNHEY and SMNVEV (reference sequence). This CDR3 is 13 amino acids long. The CDR3 region has the DNA TGTGCCAGCAGTTTAAGTCTATTCACTGAAGCTTTCTTT. This translates into CASSLSLFTEAFF.

This clone was seen a handful of times. The chain combines TRBV4-1 with TRBJ1-2, with 7 positions matching TRBD1. Germline assignment: CDR1 MGHRA and CDR2 YSYEKL. The CDR3 is 16 amino acids. Germline trimming cut 2 bases from V and 5 bases from J; bases unmatched to any gene: 11. CDR3 sequence reads: CASSQTGELISYGYTF. CDR3 nucleotides: TGCGCCAGCAGCCAAACAGGGGAACTCATATCATATGGCTACACCTTC.

This chain connects TRBV7-9 to TRBJ2-2; possibly TRBD1 for D (5 bases). V gave up 0 bases and J gave up 6 bases, with 11 bases separating them. Germline V lookup: CDR1 SEHNR, CDR2 FQNEAQ (reference sequence). The CDR3 covers 15 residues. The CDR3 protein is CASSLARVVAGELFF. As DNA, the CDR3 is TGTGCCAGCAGCTTAGCCAGGGTCGTGGCCGGGGAGCTGTTTTTT.

This clone was seen only a few times. The rearrangement uses TRBV7-6 and TRBJ2-2; no firm D call. The length of the CDR3 is 15 residues. V lost 0 bases and J lost 1, with 6 bases in between. Germline CDR1 SGHVS, CDR2 FNYEAQ. CDR3 sequence (DNA): TGTGCCAGCAGCTTAGCGCAGCGGAACACCGGGGAGCTGTTTTTT. It translates to CASSLAQRNTGELFF.

Concerning this clone: The sample holds other DNA sequences that translate to the same CDR3. This chain connects TRBV5-1 to TRBJ2-5, with 11 bases aligning to TRBD2. The CDR3 spans 16 residues. Trimming removed 5 bases from V and 1 base from J; junction bases left unmatched: 7. Germline CDR1 and CDR2: SGHRS and YFSETQ. CDR3 sequence (DNA): TGCGCCAGCAGTCCCGGGACTAGCGGTTCCCAAGAGACCCAGTACTTC. This translates into CASSPGTSGSQETQYF.

This rearrangement joins TRBV2 to TRBJ2-7; 8 bases line up with TRBD2. Germline V gene data show CDR1 as SNHLY and CDR2 as FYNNEI. This CDR3 has 14 amino acids. The junction had 8 bases not matched to a gene; V was cut back by 1 base and J by 9 bases. The CDR3 DNA sequence: TGTGCCAGCAGTGAAGGGACTAGCTGGGGCGGGCAGTACTTC. Encoded protein: CASSEGTSWGGQYF.